Presented here are 8 T cell receptor beta chains from one specimen sequenced in a study of tumor-infiltrating lymphocytes in primary liver carcinoma. Starting material for RNA and DNA co-extraction consisted of about 20-33 mg of unsorted bulk tissue. A primer matching the constant region was used to make TCR beta cDNA from approximately 0.45 ug of total RNA. Libraries for TCR beta were built through three nested multiplex PCR rounds, which together made up a slightly modified ARM-PCR procedure. Each of the first two PCR rounds ran 9 to 11 cycles with TRBV1-TRBV30 forward and C-beta reverse primers. TCRdb used MiXCR to reprocess the multiplex PCR reads, holding one entry per CDR3 protein. The sample contains fewer than 110,000 distinct CDR3 sequences, approximately 70% of which appear only once. The sequenced sample was liver tumor tissue from sampling region 2. Noted subset: tumor region T2, inferior pole. Every receptor here comes from an older woman with primary liver carcinoma and hepatitis B virus infection.

J is TRBJ2-5 and V is TRBV6-6; TRBD2 agrees at 9 bases. After removal of 6 bases from V and 5 bases from J, the junction contained 16 bases not matched to a gene. The germline gives CDR1 MNHNY, CDR2 SVGAGI (reference sequence). This CDR3 comprises 17 residues. CDR3 loop: CASSNPRASGTGETQYF. DNA for the CDR3: TGTGCCAGCAGCAACCCACGGGCTAGCGGGACGGGCGAGACCCAGTACTTC.

The table lists this clonotype with many counts. The DNA of the CDR3 is TGCGCCAGCAGCCAAGCCGGGACTAGAATTGGCGGGGAGCTGTTTTTT. Translating it yields CASSQAGTRIGGELFF. The V gene is TRBV4-1, the J gene TRBJ2-2; 8 nucleotides match TRBD2. There are 16 residues in the CDR3. The germline gives CDR1 MGHRA, CDR2 YSYEKL. The J segment lost 7 bases and the V segment lost 1 base, leaving 8 bases of the junction unmatched.

As concerns this clonotype: The junction differs from germline at one of its ends, possibly a read error. The chain uses TRBV11-2 and TRBJ2-3; D remains ambiguous. The CDR3 is 14 residues long. Per the germline V gene, CDR1 is SGHAT and CDR2 is FQNNGV. This chain's CDR3 is CTSIPILNTDTQYF. The CDR3 DNA is TGTACCAGCATCCCCATCCTTAACACAGATACGCAGTATTTT.

This clonotype occurred once. Given a much more abundant clone one base away, this may be a read error. V and J are TRBV20-1 and TRBJ1-6, with 10 nucleotides matching TRBD1. The CDR3 sequence is 14 residues long. Germline CDR1 and CDR2: DFQATT and SNEGSKA (reference sequence). V gave up 5 bases and J gave up 9 bases; unmatched junction bases: 7. The CDR3 loop is CSASTGGGSSPLHF. CDR3 nucleotide sequence: TGCAGTGCTTCGACAGGGGGCGGTAGTTCACCCCTCCACTTT.

This clonotype was recorded many times. This chain joins TRBV6-5 and TRBJ2-3; D unresolved. V gave up 0 bases and J gave up 2 bases, with 9 bases separating them. The CDR3 extends over 15 amino acids. Germline values: CDR1 MNHEY, CDR2 SVGAGI. CDR3 sequence reads: CASSYSVADTDTQYF. In DNA form, the CDR3 reads TGTGCCAGCAGTTACTCAGTGGCAGACACAGATACGCAGTATTTT.

The chain combines TRBV11-2 with TRBJ2-7; D call uncertain. The germline V gene has CDR1 SGHAT and CDR2 FQNNGV. With 0 bases removed from V and 9 bases from J, the gap between germline ends came to 12 bases. This CDR3 comprises 13 residues. CDR3 residues: CASSLESRVVQYF. The CDR3 DNA reads TGTGCCAGCAGCTTAGAGTCGAGAGTCGTGCAGTACTTC.

Worth noting for this clonotype: At one end, the junction sequence differs from germline, possibly due to a read error. V usage is TRBV11-2 and J usage is TRBJ1-1, with D perhaps matching TRBD1 (5 bases). Germline V gene sequence: CDR1 SGHAT, CDR2 FQNNGV. The CDR3 consists of 14 residues. The DNA of the CDR3 is TGCGCCAGCAGCTTAACCATGGGGCGAGCTGAAGCTTTCTTT. This encodes CASSLTMGRAEAFF.

In the case of this clonotype: The germline gene is not matched at one end of the junction; a read error may be the cause. V is TRBV11-2 and J is TRBJ1-1; no clear D gene. The V gene's germline CDR1 is SGHAT and CDR2 FQNNGV. The CDR3 is 11 residues long. This CDR3 reads CASRYQTEAFF. As DNA, the CDR3 is TGTGCCAGCAGATACCAAACTGAAGCCTTCTTC.